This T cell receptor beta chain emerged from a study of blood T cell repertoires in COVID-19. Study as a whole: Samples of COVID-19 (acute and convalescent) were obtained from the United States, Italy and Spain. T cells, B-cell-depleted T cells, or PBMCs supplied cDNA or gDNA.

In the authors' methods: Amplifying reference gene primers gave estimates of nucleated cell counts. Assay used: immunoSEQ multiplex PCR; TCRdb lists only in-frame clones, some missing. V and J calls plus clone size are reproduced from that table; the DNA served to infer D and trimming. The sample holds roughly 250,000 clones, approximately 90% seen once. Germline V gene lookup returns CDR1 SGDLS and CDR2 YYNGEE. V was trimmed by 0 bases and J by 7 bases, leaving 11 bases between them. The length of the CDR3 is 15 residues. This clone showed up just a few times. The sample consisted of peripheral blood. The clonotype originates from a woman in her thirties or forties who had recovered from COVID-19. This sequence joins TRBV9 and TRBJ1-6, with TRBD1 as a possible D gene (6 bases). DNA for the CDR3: TGTGCCAGCAGCGTAGAGGGGGGGCAAAATTCACCCCTCCACTTT. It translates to CASSVEGGQNSPLHF.